The clone carrying this T cell receptor (beta chain) was seen a handful of times. The entry originates in a study of sequential checkpoint blockade in melanoma. Profiled with immunoSEQ multiplex PCR; TCRdb holds only in-frame clones, not every one. Of about 18,000 clones listed, over 60% are singletons. The treatment denotes: randomized to nivolumab then ipilimumab (arm A) or the reverse (arm B). The ends were cut back, 5 bases at V and 4 bases at J, with 9 bases in the middle. This CDR3 is 13 amino acids long. Germline V CDR1 and CDR2: SGHDN, FVKESK. The chain carries TRBV14 and TRBJ2-1, with no clear D. Sequenced material: tumor tissue (inferred from file names), taken from a patient given nivolumab and ipilimumab in sequence. This sequence was found in a human donor with melanoma. As DNA, the CDR3 is TGTGCCAGCAGCTTACAGCTGTACAATGAGCAGTTCTTC. Amino acid sequence: CASSLQLYNEQFF. The complete variable domain, with remaining parts taken from reference TRBV14 and TRBJ2-1, reads EAGVTQFPSHSVIEKGQTVTLRCDPISGHDNLYWYRRVMGKEIKFLLHFVKESKQDESGMPNNRFLAERTGGTYSTLKVQPAELEDSGVYFCASSLQLYNEQFFGPGTRLTVL.